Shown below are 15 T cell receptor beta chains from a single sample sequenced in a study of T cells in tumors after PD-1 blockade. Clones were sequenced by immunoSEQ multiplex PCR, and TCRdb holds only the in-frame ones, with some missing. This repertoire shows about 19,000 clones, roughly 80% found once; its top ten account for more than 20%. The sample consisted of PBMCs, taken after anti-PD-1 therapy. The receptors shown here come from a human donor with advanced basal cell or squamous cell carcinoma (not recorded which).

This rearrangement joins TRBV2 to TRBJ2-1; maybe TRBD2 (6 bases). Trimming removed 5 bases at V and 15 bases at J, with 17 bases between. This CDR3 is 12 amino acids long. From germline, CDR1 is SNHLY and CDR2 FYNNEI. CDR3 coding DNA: TGTGCCAGCAGTTGGACTATCCCGGAGGTGTTCTTC. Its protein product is CASSWTIPEVFF.

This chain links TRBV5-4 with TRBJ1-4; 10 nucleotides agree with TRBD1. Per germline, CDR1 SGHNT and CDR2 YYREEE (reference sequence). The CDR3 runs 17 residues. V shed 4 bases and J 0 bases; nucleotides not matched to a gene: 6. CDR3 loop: CASSTDRGGATNEKLFF. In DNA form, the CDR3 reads TGTGCCAGCAGCACGGACAGGGGGGGCGCAACTAATGAAAAACTGTTTTTT.

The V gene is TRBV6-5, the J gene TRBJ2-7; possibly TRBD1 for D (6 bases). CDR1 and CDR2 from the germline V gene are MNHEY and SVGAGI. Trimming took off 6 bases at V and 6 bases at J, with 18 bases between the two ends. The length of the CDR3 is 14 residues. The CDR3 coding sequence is TGTGCCAGCAGCCGCCAGTGGGACAACGGCGAGCAGTACTTC. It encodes CASSRQWDNGEQYF.

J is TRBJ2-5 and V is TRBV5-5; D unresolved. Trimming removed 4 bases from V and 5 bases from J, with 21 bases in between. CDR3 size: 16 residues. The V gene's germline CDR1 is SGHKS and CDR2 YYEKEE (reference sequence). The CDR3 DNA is TGTGCCAGCAGCCTTTTCACAGCGCTTCTTGGGGAGACCCAGTACTTC. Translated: CASSLFTALLGETQYF.

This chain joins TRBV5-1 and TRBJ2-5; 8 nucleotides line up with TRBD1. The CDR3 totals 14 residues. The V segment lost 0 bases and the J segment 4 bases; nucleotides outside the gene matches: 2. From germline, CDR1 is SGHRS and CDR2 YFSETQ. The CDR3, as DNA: TGCGCCAGCAGCTTGGCAGGACAGGGAGAGACCCAGTACTTC. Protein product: CASSLAGQGETQYF.

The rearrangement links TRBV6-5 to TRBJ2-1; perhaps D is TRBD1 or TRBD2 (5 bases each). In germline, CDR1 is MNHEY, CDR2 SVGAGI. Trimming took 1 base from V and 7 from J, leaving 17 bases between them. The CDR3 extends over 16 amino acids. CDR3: CASSYFRDGQGNEQFF. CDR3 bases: TGTGCCAGCAGTTACTTCCGGGACGGACAAGGGAATGAGCAGTTCTTC.

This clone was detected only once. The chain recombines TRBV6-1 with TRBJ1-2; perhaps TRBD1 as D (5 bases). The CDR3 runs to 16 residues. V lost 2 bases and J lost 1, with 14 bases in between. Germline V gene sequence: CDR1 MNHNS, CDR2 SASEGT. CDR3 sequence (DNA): TGTGCCAGCAGTGAACAGGGACTTCCGTTTAACTATGGCTACACCTTC. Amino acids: CASSEQGLPFNYGYTF.

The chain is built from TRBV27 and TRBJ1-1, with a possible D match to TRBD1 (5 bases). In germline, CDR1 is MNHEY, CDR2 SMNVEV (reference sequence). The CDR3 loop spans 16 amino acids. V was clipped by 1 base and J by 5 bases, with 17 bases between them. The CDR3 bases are TGTGCCAGCAGTTTATTTGGGGCCGGGGTTCGAACTGAAGCTTTCTTT. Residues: CASSLFGAGVRTEAFF.

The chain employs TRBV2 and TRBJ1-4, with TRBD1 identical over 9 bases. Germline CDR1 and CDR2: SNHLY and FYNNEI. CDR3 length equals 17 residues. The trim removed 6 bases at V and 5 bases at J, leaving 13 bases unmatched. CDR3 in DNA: TGTGCCAGCAGCCCGTGGACAGGGGAATGGTCGAATGAAAAACTGTTTTTT. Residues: CASSPWTGEWSNEKLFF.

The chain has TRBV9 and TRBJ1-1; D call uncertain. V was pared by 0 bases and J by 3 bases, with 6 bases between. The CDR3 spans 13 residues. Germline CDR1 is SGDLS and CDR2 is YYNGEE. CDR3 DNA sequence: TGTGCCAGCAGCGTAGGAGGGTACACTGAAGCTTTCTTT. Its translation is CASSVGGYTEAFF.

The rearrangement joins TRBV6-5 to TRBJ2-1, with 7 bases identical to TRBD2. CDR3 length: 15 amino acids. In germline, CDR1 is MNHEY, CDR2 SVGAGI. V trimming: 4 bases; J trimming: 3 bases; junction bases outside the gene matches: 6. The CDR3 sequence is CASSSPRGSYNEQFF. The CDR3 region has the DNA TGTGCCAGCAGTTCCCCCCGCGGGAGCTACAATGAGCAGTTCTTC.

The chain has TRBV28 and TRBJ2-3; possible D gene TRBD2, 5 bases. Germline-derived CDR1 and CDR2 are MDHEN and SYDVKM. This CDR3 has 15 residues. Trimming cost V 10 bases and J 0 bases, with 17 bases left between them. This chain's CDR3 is CAILNSVTSTDTQYF. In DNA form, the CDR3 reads TGTGCCATCCTAAATAGCGTTACTAGCACAGATACGCAGTATTTT.

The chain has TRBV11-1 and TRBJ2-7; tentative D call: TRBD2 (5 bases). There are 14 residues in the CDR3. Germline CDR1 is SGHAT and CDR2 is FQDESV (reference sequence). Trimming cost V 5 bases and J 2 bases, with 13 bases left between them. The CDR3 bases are TGTGCCAGCAGCCCCCCTAGCCGTCCCTACGAGCAGTACTTC. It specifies CASSPPSRPYEQYF.

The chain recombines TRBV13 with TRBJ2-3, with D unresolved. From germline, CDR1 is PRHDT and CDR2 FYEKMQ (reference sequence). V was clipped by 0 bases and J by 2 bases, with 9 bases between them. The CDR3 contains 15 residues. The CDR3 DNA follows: TGTGCCAGCAGCTTAGGTGCCAAGCTCACAGATACGCAGTATTTT. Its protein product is CASSLGAKLTDTQYF.

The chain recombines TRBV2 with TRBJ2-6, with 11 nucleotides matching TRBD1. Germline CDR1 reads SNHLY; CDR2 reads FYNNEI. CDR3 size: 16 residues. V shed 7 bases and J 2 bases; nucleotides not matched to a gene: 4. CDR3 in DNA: TGTGCCAGCACAGGACAGGGGGCGGCTGGGGCCAACGTCCTGACTTTC. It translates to CASTGQGAAGANVLTF.